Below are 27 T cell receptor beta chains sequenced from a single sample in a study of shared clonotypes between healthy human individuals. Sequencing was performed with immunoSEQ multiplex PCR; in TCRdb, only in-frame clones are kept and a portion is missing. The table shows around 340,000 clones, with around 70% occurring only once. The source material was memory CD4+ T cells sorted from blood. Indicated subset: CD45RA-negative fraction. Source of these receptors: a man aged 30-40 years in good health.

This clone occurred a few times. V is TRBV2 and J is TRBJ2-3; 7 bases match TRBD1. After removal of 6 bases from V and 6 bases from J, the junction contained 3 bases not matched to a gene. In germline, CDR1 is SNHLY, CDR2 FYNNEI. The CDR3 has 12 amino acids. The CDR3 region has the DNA TGTGCCAGCAGCCGGGGACAGGATACGCAGTATTTT. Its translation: CASSRGQDTQYF.

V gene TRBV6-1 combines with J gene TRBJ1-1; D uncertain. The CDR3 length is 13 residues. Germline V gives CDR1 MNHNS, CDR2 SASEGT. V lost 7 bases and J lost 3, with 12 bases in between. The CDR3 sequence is CASIISADTEAFF. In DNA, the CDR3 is TGTGCCAGCATAATATCTGCGGACACTGAAGCTTTCTTT.

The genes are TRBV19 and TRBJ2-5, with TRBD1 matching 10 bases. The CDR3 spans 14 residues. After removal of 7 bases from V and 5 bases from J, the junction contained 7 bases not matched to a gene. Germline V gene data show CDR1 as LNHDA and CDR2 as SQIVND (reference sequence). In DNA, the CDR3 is TGTGCCAGTACCGAGACAGGGGGCGCTGAGACCCAGTACTTC. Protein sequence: CASTETGGAETQYF.

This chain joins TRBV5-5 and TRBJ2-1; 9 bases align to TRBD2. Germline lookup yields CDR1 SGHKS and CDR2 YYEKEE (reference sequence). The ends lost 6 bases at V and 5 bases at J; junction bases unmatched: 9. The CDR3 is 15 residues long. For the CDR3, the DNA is TGTGCCAGCACCTATAGCGGGAGAGAAAACAATGAGCAGTTCTTC. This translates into CASTYSGRENNEQFF.

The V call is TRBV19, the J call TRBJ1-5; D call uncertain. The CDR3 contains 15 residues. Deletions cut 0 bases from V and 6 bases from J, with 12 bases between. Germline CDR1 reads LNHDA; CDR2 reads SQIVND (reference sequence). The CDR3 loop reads CASSIDIGRLQPQHF. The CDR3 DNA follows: TGTGCCAGTAGTATAGATATAGGAAGGCTTCAGCCCCAGCATTTT.

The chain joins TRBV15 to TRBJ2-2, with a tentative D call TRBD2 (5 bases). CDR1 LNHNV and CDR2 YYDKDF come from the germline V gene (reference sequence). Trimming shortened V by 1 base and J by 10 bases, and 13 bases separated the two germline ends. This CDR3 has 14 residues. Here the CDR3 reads CATSRVGEGTELFF. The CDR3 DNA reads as TGTGCCACCAGCAGAGTCGGAGAGGGAACGGAGCTGTTTTTT.

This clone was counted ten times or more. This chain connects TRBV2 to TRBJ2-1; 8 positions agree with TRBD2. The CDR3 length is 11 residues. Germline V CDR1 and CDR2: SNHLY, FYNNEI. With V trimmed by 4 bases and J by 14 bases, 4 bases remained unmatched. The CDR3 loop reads CASSVGLVEFF. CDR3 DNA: TGTGCCAGCAGTGTGGGACTAGTTGAGTTCTTC.

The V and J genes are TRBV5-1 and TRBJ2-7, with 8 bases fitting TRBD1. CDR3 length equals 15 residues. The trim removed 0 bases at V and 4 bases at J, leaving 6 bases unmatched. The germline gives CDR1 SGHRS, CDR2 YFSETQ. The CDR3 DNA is TGCGCCAGCAGCTTGGATCGAACAGGGGGGTACGAGCAGTACTTC. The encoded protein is CASSLDRTGGYEQYF.

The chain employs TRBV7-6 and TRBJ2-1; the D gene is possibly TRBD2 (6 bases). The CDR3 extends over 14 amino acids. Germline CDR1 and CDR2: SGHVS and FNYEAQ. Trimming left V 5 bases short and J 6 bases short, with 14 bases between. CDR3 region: CASSRYTGGNEQFF. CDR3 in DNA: TGTGCCAGCAGCCGTTACACCGGGGGCAATGAGCAGTTCTTC.

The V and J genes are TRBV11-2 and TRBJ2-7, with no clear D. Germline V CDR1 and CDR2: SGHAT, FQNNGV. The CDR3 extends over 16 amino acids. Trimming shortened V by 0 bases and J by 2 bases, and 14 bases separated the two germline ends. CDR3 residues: CASSLDGQYGPYEQYF. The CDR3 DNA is TGTGCCAGCAGCTTAGATGGGCAGTATGGCCCCTACGAGCAGTACTTC. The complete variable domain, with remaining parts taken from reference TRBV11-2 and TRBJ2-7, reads EAGVAQSPRYKIIEKRQSVAFWCNPISGHATLYWYQQILGQGPKLLIQFQNNGVVDDSQLPKDRFSAERLKGVDSTLKIQPAKLEDSAVYLCASSLDGQYGPYEQYFGPGTRLTVT.

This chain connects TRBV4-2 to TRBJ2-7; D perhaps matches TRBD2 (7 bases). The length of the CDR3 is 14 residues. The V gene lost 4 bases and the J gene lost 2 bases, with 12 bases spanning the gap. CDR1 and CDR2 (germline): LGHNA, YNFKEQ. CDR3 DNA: TGTGCCAGCAGCCGGGAGGGGGGAACCTACGAGCAGTACTTC. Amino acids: CASSREGGTYEQYF.

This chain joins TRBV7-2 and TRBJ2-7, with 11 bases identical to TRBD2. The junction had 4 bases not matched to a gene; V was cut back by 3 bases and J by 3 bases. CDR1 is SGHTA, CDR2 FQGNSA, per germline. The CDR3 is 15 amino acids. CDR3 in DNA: TGTGCCAGCAGCTTCTCTAGCGGGGGGCACTACGAGCAGTACTTC. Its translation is CASSFSSGGHYEQYF. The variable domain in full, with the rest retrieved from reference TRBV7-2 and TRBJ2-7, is GAGVSQSPSNKVTEKGKDVELRCDPISGHTALYWYRQSLGQGLEFLIYFQGNSAPDKSGLPSDRFSAERTGGSVSTLTIQRTQQEDSAVYLCASSFSSGGHYEQYFGPGTRLTVT.

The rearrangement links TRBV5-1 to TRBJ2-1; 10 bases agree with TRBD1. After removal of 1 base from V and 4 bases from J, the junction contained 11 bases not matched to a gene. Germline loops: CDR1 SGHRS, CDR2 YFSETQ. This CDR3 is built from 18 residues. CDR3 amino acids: CASSLTFVGTGVYNEQFF. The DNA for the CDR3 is TGCGCCAGCAGCTTGACTTTCGTCGGGACAGGGGTATACAATGAGCAGTTCTTC.

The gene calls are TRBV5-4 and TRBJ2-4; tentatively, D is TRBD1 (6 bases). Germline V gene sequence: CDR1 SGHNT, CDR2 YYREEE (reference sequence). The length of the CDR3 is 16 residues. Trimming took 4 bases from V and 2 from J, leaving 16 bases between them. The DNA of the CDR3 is TGTGCCAGCAGCCTCGGACAGCCAGGGACCAAAAACATTCAGTACTTC. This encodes CASSLGQPGTKNIQYF.

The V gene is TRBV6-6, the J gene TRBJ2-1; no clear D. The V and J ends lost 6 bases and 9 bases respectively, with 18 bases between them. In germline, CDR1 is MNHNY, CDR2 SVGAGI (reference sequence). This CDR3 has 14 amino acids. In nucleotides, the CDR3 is TGTGCCAGCAGCCCCGACCCGGCTGGTGGTGAGCAGTTCTTC. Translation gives CASSPDPAGGEQFF.

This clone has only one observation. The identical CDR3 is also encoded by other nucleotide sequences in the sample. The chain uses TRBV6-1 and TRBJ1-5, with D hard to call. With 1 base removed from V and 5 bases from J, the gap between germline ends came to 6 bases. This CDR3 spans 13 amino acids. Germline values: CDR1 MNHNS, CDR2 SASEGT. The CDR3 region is CASSEVRDQPQHF. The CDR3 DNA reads TGTGCCAGCAGTGAAGTCCGGGATCAGCCCCAGCATTTT.

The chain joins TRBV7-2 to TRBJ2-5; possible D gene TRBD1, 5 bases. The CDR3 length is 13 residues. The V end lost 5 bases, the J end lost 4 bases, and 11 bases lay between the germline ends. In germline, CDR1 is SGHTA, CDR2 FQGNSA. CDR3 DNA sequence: TGTGCCAGCAGCACCCGACAGCTAGAGACCCAGTACTTC. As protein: CASSTRQLETQYF.

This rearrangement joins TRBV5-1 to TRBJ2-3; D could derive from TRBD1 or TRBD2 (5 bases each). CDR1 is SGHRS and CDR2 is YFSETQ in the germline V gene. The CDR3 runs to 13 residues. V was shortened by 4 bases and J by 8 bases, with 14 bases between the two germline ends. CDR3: CASSGGSSSTQYF. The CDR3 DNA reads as TGCGCCAGCAGCGGGGGTTCCAGCTCTACGCAGTATTTT.

CDR3 nucleotide sequence: TGTGCCAGCAGCTTTACCGTTCTAGCCAAAAACATTCAGTACTTC. Translating gives CASSFTVLAKNIQYF. The rearrangement links TRBV5-6 to TRBJ2-4, with unresolved D. The CDR3 runs to 15 residues. Trimming removed 2 bases from V and 0 bases from J, with 9 bases in between. Germline V gene data show CDR1 as SGHDT and CDR2 as YYEEEE.

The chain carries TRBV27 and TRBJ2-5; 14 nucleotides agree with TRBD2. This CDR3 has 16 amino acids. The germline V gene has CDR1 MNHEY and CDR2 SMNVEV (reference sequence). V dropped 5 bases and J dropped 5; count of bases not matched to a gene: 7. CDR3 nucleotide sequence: TGTGCCAGCAGTCCTTCCTGGACTAGCGGGAGGGAGACCCAGTACTTC. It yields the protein CASSPSWTSGRETQYF.

The chain's CDR3 is CASSLTLDSTGELFF. CDR3 nucleotide sequence: TGTGCCAGCAGCTTAACCTTGGACAGCACCGGGGAGCTGTTTTTT. V usage is TRBV11-2 and J usage is TRBJ2-2; possibly TRBD1 for D (6 bases). V lost 2 bases and J lost 4, with 11 bases in between. The CDR3 sequence is 15 residues long. Germline V gives CDR1 SGHAT, CDR2 FQNNGV.

CDR3 protein: CASRREGSYTF. The CDR3 region has the DNA TGTGCCAGCAGGAGGGAAGGTAGCTACACCTTC. This chain joins TRBV28 and TRBJ1-2; D gene unclear. The ends were cut back, 6 bases at V and 9 bases at J, with 11 bases in the middle. CDR3 size: 11 residues. The germline V gene has CDR1 MDHEN and CDR2 SYDVKM.

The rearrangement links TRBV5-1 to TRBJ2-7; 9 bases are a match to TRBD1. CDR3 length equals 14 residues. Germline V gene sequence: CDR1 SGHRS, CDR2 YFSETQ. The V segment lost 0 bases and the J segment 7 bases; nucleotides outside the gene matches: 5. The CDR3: CASSLGDRVREQYF. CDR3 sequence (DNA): TGCGCCAGCAGCTTGGGGGACAGGGTAAGGGAGCAGTACTTC.

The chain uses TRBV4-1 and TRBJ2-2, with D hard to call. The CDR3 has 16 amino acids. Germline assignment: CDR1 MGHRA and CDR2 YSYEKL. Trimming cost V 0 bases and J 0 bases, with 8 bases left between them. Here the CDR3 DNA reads TGCGCCAGCAGCCAAGATCCCAGAACGAACACCGGGGAGCTGTTTTTT. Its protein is CASSQDPRTNTGELFF.

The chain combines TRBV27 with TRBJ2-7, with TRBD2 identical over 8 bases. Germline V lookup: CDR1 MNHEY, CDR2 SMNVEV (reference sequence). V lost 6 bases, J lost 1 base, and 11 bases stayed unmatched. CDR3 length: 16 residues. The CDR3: CASSDAGRAHSYEQYF. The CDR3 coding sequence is TGTGCCAGCAGCGACGCCGGGAGGGCCCATTCCTACGAGCAGTACTTC.

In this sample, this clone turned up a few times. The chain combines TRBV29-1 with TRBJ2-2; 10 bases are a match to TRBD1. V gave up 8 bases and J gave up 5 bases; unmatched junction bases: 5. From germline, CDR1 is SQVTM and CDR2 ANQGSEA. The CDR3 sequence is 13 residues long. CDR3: CSSWTGGTGELFF. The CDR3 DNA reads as TGCAGCTCCTGGACAGGGGGGACCGGGGAGCTGTTTTTT.

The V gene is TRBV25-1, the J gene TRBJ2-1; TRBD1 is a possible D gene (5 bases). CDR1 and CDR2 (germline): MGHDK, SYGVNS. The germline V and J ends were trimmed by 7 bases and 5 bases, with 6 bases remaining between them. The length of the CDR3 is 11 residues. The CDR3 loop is CASTRDNEQFF. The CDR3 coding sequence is TGTGCCAGCACCAGGGACAATGAGCAGTTCTTC.